These 32 T cell receptor beta chains share one sample of origin, sequenced in a study of CD8+ T cells in alopecia areata. Treatment indicated: oral pan-JAK inhibitor, 5-10 mg twice daily. In each case, RNA was isolated and then reverse transcribed into cDNA as the sequencing template. This table comes from immunoSEQ multiplex PCR, and its TCRdb copy is limited to in-frame clones, with some not included. The data hold 150,000 to 200,000 clones, with under 70% observed a single time. The source material was CD4+ T cells sorted from blood, sampled at week 4, from a patient treated with tofacitinib. The source of these receptors is a human donor with alopecia areata.

The chain recombines TRBV30 with TRBJ1-2; weak D call: TRBD1 (6 bases). The CDR3 loop spans 14 amino acids. The germline V and J ends were trimmed by 0 bases and 2 bases, with 10 bases remaining between them. Germline assignment: CDR1 GTSNPN and CDR2 SVGIG (reference sequence). The CDR3 DNA sequence: TGTGCCTGGAGTGTAGACAGGTTAAACTATGGCTACACCTTC. It specifies CAWSVDRLNYGYTF.

V and J are TRBV7-3 and TRBJ2-1; possibly TRBD1 or TRBD2 for D (5 bases each). V lost 2 bases and J 5 bases, leaving 10 bases between the germline ends. CDR3 length: 14 amino acids. The germline gives CDR1 SGHTA, CDR2 FQGTGA. Written as DNA, the CDR3 is TGTGCCAGCAGCTTATCCGGGACCAACAATGAGCAGTTCTTC. Protein: CASSLSGTNNEQFF.

The chain is built from TRBV27 and TRBJ2-2, with TRBD1 matching 10 bases. This CDR3 has 16 residues. The J segment lost 3 bases and the V segment lost 5 bases, leaving 6 bases of the junction unmatched. Per germline, CDR1 MNHEY and CDR2 SMNVEV (reference sequence). CDR3 residues: CASSLAGTGDTGELFF. CDR3 DNA sequence: TGTGCCAGCAGTCTGGCCGGGACAGGGGACACCGGGGAGCTGTTTTTT.

The V gene is TRBV5-1, the J gene TRBJ2-6, with no clear D. The germline CDR1 and CDR2 sequences are SGHRS and YFSETQ. Deletions cut 0 bases from V and 3 bases from J, with 13 bases between. This CDR3 has 17 residues. CDR3 sequence: CASSLAPRTDGANVLTF. CDR3 coding DNA: TGCGCCAGCAGCTTGGCCCCCAGGACCGATGGGGCCAACGTCCTGACTTTC.

The rearrangement uses TRBV30 and TRBJ2-5; TRBD2 aligns across 8 bases. The CDR3 totals 13 residues. The germline V gene has CDR1 GTSNPN and CDR2 SVGIG (reference sequence). The J segment lost 1 base and the V segment lost 5 bases, leaving 3 bases of the junction unmatched. The CDR3 loop is CAWSAGGQETQYF. DNA of the CDR3: TGTGCCTGGTCTGCGGGGGGCCAAGAGACCCAGTACTTC.

The rearrangement joins TRBV18 to TRBJ2-5; perhaps TRBD2 as D (5 bases). The CDR3 consists of 15 residues. CDR1 is KGHSH and CDR2 is LQKENI in the germline V gene. V lost 0 bases and J 3 bases, leaving 11 bases between the germline ends. Written as DNA, the CDR3 is TGTGCCAGCTCACCACCGGTTAGCGCCAAAGAGACCCAGTACTTC. Protein product: CASSPPVSAKETQYF.

The V and J genes are TRBV2 and TRBJ2-3; 12 bases map to TRBD2. Germline V gene lookup returns CDR1 SNHLY and CDR2 FYNNEI. J gave up 3 bases and V 6 bases, and 4 bases lay outside the gene matches. CDR3 size: 15 residues. The CDR3 region is CASRTGLAGTDTQYF. CDR3 sequence (DNA): TGTGCCAGCAGAACCGGACTAGCGGGGACAGATACGCAGTATTTT.

The genes are TRBV29-1 and TRBJ2-7; 9 nucleotides match TRBD1. Germline values: CDR1 SQVTM, CDR2 ANQGSEA. This CDR3 has 13 amino acids. J lost 4 bases, V lost 7 bases, and 8 bases had no gene match. The CDR3 reads CSAHGTGFYEQYF. The CDR3 DNA reads as TGCAGCGCCCATGGGACAGGGTTTTACGAGCAGTACTTC.

The chain employs TRBV23-1 and TRBJ2-4; D remains unclear. TRBV23-1 is sorted into the ORF group, with uncertain function. V lost 6 bases, J lost 8 bases, and 8 bases lay in between. The CDR3 is 11 amino acids. CDR3 bases: TGCGCCAGCAGGGAAACAGACATTCAGTACTTC. Translating it yields CASRETDIQYF.

This clone was observed a few times. The V gene is TRBV29-1, the J gene TRBJ2-1, with D perhaps being TRBD1 or TRBD2 (5 bases each). The CDR3 consists of 10 residues. The V gene lost 4 bases and the J gene lost 8 bases, with 6 bases spanning the gap. The V gene's germline CDR1 is SQVTM and CDR2 ANQGSEA. Here the CDR3 DNA reads TGCAGCGTTGGAGGGGATGAGCAGTTCTTC. Protein: CSVGGDEQFF.

The rearrangement joins TRBV14 to TRBJ1-2, with D maybe TRBD1 (6 bases). Germline CDR1 and CDR2: SGHDN and FVKESK. CDR3 length equals 13 residues. Trimming shortened V by 6 bases and J by 3 bases, and 11 bases separated the two germline ends. For the CDR3, the DNA is TGTGCCAGCAGAATGACAGGCTACTATGGCTACACCTTC. Encoded protein: CASRMTGYYGYTF.

This chain links TRBV30 with TRBJ1-3; the match to TRBD1 covers 8 bases. Unmatched junction bases numbered 0, after V lost 5 bases and J lost 0 bases. The germline gives CDR1 GTSNPN, CDR2 SVGIG (reference sequence). The CDR3 sequence is 13 residues long. The CDR3 DNA follows: TGTGCCTGGGACAGGGGCTCTGGAAACACCATATATTTT. It specifies CAWDRGSGNTIYF.

As for this clone: The identical CDR3 is also encoded by other nucleotide sequences in the sample. V is TRBV30 and J is TRBJ2-7; D might be TRBD1 (5 bases). This CDR3 has 13 residues. Germline-derived CDR1 and CDR2 are GTSNPN and SVGIG (reference sequence). The germline V and J ends were trimmed by 0 bases and 3 bases, with 9 bases remaining between them. The CDR3 loop reads CAWSVRQGYEQYF. CDR3 sequence (DNA): TGTGCCTGGAGTGTACGGCAGGGCTACGAGCAGTACTTC.

The chain is built from TRBV5-6 and TRBJ1-6; D is perhaps TRBD1 (5 bases). The length of the CDR3 is 15 residues. Germline values: CDR1 SGHDT, CDR2 YYEEEE. Trimming shortened V by 4 bases and J by 8 bases, and 16 bases separated the two germline ends. The CDR3 coding sequence is TGTGCCAGCAGCACGGGACCGGAGATGGATTCACCCCTCCACTTT. This gives the protein CASSTGPEMDSPLHF.

This clone was picked up a small number of times. The chain has TRBV29-1 and TRBJ2-3, with no clear D. Germline CDR1 reads SQVTM; CDR2 reads ANQGSEA. V was shortened by 4 bases and J by 4 bases, with 9 bases between the two germline ends. The CDR3 loop spans 12 amino acids. The CDR3 loop reads CSVGRVADTQYF. The DNA of the CDR3 is TGCAGCGTTGGGAGAGTAGCAGATACGCAGTATTTT.

The chain employs TRBV6-5 and TRBJ2-5; the match to TRBD1 covers 8 bases. V trimming: 5 bases; J trimming: 6 bases; junction bases outside the gene matches: 8. Looked up from germline, CDR1 is MNHEY and CDR2 is SVGAGI. The CDR3 length is 14 residues. The CDR3 DNA reads TGTGCCAGCAGTGCCGGGACAGGCGTGAAGACCCAGTACTTC. It codes for CASSAGTGVKTQYF.

The chain carries TRBV5-4 and TRBJ2-3, with TRBD2 matching over 9 bases. This CDR3 spans 15 amino acids. The germline V gene has CDR1 SGHNT and CDR2 YYREEE (reference sequence). Germline trimming cut 1 base from V and 0 bases from J; bases unmatched to any gene: 0. CDR3 loop: CASSLLAGSTDTQYF. In DNA, the CDR3 is TGTGCCAGCAGCTTGCTAGCGGGGAGCACAGATACGCAGTATTTT.

This clone showed up just a few times. The chain has TRBV5-6 and TRBJ2-3, with 9 bases identical to TRBD2. The germline CDR1 and CDR2 sequences are SGHDT and YYEEEE. The CDR3 sequence is 16 residues long. V gave up 3 bases and J gave up 5 bases; unmatched junction bases: 10. As DNA, the CDR3 is TGTGCCAGCAGCTCACAGGGACTAGCAGAGGGAGATACGCAGTATTTT. Translated: CASSSQGLAEGDTQYF.

The chain combines TRBV7-8 with TRBJ1-6; TRBD1 matches 7 bases. This CDR3 is 16 amino acids long. J lost 4 bases, V lost 2 bases, and 5 bases had no gene match. In germline, CDR1 is SGHVS, CDR2 FQNEAQ. The CDR3 sequence: CASSLLSGQYNSPLHF. The CDR3 DNA follows: TGTGCCAGCAGCTTATTATCGGGACAGTATAATTCACCCCTCCACTTT.

This clone was detected only once. The DNA of the CDR3 is TGTGCCAGCAGACAGGGAGGGAGCAATCAGCCCCAGCATTTT. Translation gives CASRQGGSNQPQHF. V usage is TRBV25-1 and J usage is TRBJ1-5, with a tentative D call TRBD1 (6 bases). The CDR3 loop spans 14 amino acids. Germline CDR1 is MGHDK and CDR2 is SYGVNS. The V end lost 6 bases, the J end lost 1 base, and 10 bases lay between the germline ends. The full variable domain, in which reference TRBV25-1 and TRBJ1-5 provide the parts outside the CDR3, is EADIYQTPRYLVIGTGKKITLECSQTMGHDKMYWYQQDPGMELHLIHYSYGVNSTEKGDLSSESTVSRIRTEHFPLTLESARPSHTSQYLCASRQGGSNQPQHFGDGTRLSIL.

The gene calls are TRBV29-1 and TRBJ1-1; D call uncertain. Germline V gives CDR1 SQVTM, CDR2 ANQGSEA. The CDR3 totals 15 residues. The V gene lost 0 bases and the J gene lost 0 bases, with 11 bases spanning the gap. The CDR3 protein is CSVEERGGVNTEAFF. The CDR3 DNA follows: TGCAGCGTTGAAGAACGGGGTGGGGTGAACACTGAAGCTTTCTTT.

This chain joins TRBV5-1 and TRBJ2-2, with D possibly matching TRBD1 (5 bases). V was trimmed by 0 bases and J by 1 base, leaving 7 bases between them. Germline lookup yields CDR1 SGHRS and CDR2 YFSETQ. The CDR3 has 15 residues. CDR3 protein: CASSLGQGNTGELFF. CDR3 in DNA: TGCGCCAGCAGCTTGGGGCAGGGGAACACCGGGGAGCTGTTTTTT.

The chain is built from TRBV30 and TRBJ1-2; D gene uncertain. The length of the CDR3 is 11 residues. V lost 4 bases and J lost 5, with 8 bases in between. Germline V lookup: CDR1 GTSNPN, CDR2 SVGIG (reference sequence). The CDR3 coding sequence is TGTGCCTGGACCTCGGGTTATGGCTACACCTTC. Protein: CAWTSGYGYTF.

This sequence joins TRBV18 and TRBJ2-2; the D gene could be TRBD1 or TRBD2 (5 bases each). There are 14 residues in the CDR3. Germline V gene lookup returns CDR1 KGHSH and CDR2 LQKENI. V was pared by 2 bases and J by 7 bases, with 11 bases between. This CDR3 reads CASSPYRDVGELFF. The CDR3 DNA sequence: TGTGCCAGCTCACCATACCGGGACGTCGGGGAGCTGTTTTTT.

The chain joins TRBV7-2 to TRBJ2-5, with unresolved D. Per the germline V gene, CDR1 is SGHTA and CDR2 is FQGNSA. The CDR3 has 15 amino acids. Between the trimmed V and J ends, which lost 1 base and 2 bases, there was a span of 11 bases. The CDR3 sequence: CASSLVVETQETQYF. The DNA of the CDR3 is TGTGCCAGCAGCTTAGTTGTGGAGACGCAAGAGACCCAGTACTTC. Together with reference TRBV7-2 and TRBJ2-5, the CDR3 gives the full variable domain: GAGVSQSPSNKVTEKGKDVELRCDPISGHTALYWYRQSLGQGLEFLIYFQGNSAPDKSGLPSDRFSAERTGGSVSTLTIQRTQQEDSAVYLCASSLVVETQETQYFGPGTRLLVL.

The J gene is TRBJ2-2, the V gene TRBV5-4; D gene ambiguous. Germline CDR1 is SGHNT and CDR2 is YYREEE (reference sequence). The V gene lost 5 bases and the J gene lost 12 bases, with 14 bases spanning the gap. This CDR3 is built from 12 residues. Written as DNA, the CDR3 is TGTGCCAGCAGTTCTGATGGGCCCCAGCTGTTTTTT. Its protein product is CASSSDGPQLFF. Full variable domain (missing parts from reference TRBV5-4 and TRBJ2-2): ETGVTQSPTHLIKTRGQQVTLRCSSQSGHNTVSWYQQALGQGPQFIFQYYREEENGRGNFPPRFSGLQFPNYSSELNVNALELDDSALYLCASSSDGPQLFFGEGSRLTVL.

V usage is TRBV11-2 and J usage is TRBJ1-2; perhaps TRBD1 as D (6 bases). The CDR3 covers 15 residues. Looked up from germline, CDR1 is SGHAT and CDR2 is FQNNGV. V shed 5 bases and J shed 8 bases, with 21 bases lying between them. DNA for the CDR3: TGTGCCAGCAGCCAAGGGGGGGGCCGATCAGAAGGCTACACCTTC. Translation gives CASSQGGGRSEGYTF. The full variable domain, completed using reference TRBV11-2 and TRBJ1-2, is EAGVAQSPRYKIIEKRQSVAFWCNPISGHATLYWYQQILGQGPKLLIQFQNNGVVDDSQLPKDRFSAERLKGVDSTLKIQPAKLEDSAVYLCASSQGGGRSEGYTFGSGTRLTVV.

The chain combines TRBV10-3 with TRBJ1-2; the D is unclear. Trimming left V 7 bases short and J 8 bases short, with 17 bases between. CDR1 is ENHRY and CDR2 is SYGVKD in the germline V gene. This CDR3 has 13 amino acids. CDR3 nucleotides: TGTGCCATCACTAGAGACGTCGGGTACGGCTACACCTTC. Encoded protein: CAITRDVGYGYTF.

This clone has a handful of counts. The J gene is TRBJ2-5, the V gene TRBV7-3, with D hard to call. CDR3 length: 13 amino acids. Trimming took off 2 bases at V and 5 bases at J, with 9 bases between the two ends. CDR1 is SGHTA and CDR2 is FQGTGA in the germline V gene. CDR3 coding DNA: TGTGCCAGCAGCTTAGGCGGTTTGGAGACCCAGTACTTC. This encodes CASSLGGLETQYF.

V is TRBV5-4 and J is TRBJ2-5; D perhaps matches TRBD1 (6 bases). V was pared by 2 bases and J by 2 bases, with 19 bases between. CDR1 is SGHNT and CDR2 is YYREEE in the germline V gene (reference sequence). The length of the CDR3 is 17 residues. DNA for the CDR3: TGTGCCAGCAGCTTTGGGTTTGGGCGGACAGCACAAGAGACCCAGTACTTC. It codes for CASSFGFGRTAQETQYF.

This chain uses TRBV15 with TRBJ2-2; D not certain. CDR1 and CDR2 (germline): LNHNV, YYDKDF (reference sequence). Trimming cost V 1 base and J 7 bases, with 7 bases left between them. This CDR3 is built from 13 residues. In nucleotides, the CDR3 is TGTGCCACCAGCAGAGGATTCGGCGGGGAGCTGTTTTTT. This codes for CATSRGFGGELFF.

This clone was counted once. The CDR3 DNA reads as TGCAGCGCCGGACAGTACTCCTACGAGCAGTACTTC. This sequence encodes CSAGQYSYEQYF. The chain joins TRBV29-1 to TRBJ2-7; D is perhaps TRBD1 (6 bases). The CDR3 totals 12 residues. V lost 7 bases and J 0 bases, leaving 10 bases between the germline ends. The germline V gene has CDR1 SQVTM and CDR2 ANQGSEA.